This entry lists 5 T cell receptor beta chains sequenced from one sample in a study of blood T cell repertoires in COVID-19. The table came from immunoSEQ multiplex PCR; TCRdb's copy has only in-frame clones and leaves some out. This sample has some 340,000 clones, with roughly nine tenths found just once. The specimen was PBMCs or T cells enriched from blood (not recorded which). Receptor source: a woman aged 30 to 39 who had been exposed to COVID-19.

The chain recombines TRBV5-1 with TRBJ1-4; possibly TRBD1 for D (5 bases). Trimming cost V 5 bases and J 0 bases, with 14 bases left between them. The CDR3 has 16 amino acids. The V gene's germline CDR1 is SGHRS and CDR2 YFSETQ. Here the CDR3 reads CASRKTTGATNEKLFF. CDR3 coding DNA: TGCGCCAGCAGGAAGACAACGGGGGCAACTAATGAAAAACTGTTTTTT.

The gene calls are TRBV5-4 and TRBJ1-6, with D perhaps TRBD1 (5 bases). The length of the CDR3 is 16 residues. Germline V gene data show CDR1 as SGHNT and CDR2 as YYREEE (reference sequence). Trimming took off 4 bases at V and 8 bases at J, with 19 bases between the two ends. The CDR3: CASSPPPGRDHSPLHF. CDR3 bases: TGTGCCAGCAGCCCCCCCCCAGGGAGGGACCATTCACCCCTCCACTTT.

This clone was seen many times. The chain uses TRBV7-3 and TRBJ2-5, with 7 bases that match TRBD1. Per germline, CDR1 SGHTA and CDR2 FQGTGA. The V segment lost 1 base and the J segment 4 bases; nucleotides outside the gene matches: 9. CDR3 length equals 16 residues. CDR3 residues: CASSLKGTVSLETQYF. The CDR3, as DNA: TGTGCCAGCAGCTTAAAAGGGACAGTCAGCTTAGAGACCCAGTACTTC.

J is TRBJ1-2 and V is TRBV21-1; the table calls TRBD1, which could not be checked here. TRBV21-1 is marked as a pseudogene. The CDR3 loop spans 15 amino acids. CDR3 DNA: TGTGCCAGCAGCTTTCGGACAGGGGAAAACTATGGCTACACCTTC. Its protein is CASSFRTGENYGYTF.

This chain links TRBV25-1 with TRBJ1-2, with a possible D match to TRBD1 (6 bases). The V gene lost 8 bases and the J gene lost 6 bases, with 16 bases spanning the gap. This CDR3 has 13 residues. Germline V CDR1 and CDR2: MGHDK, SYGVNS. CDR3 DNA sequence: TGTGCCAGCTCATACAGGGAAAGGGATGGCTACACCTTC. It specifies CASSYRERDGYTF.